The 4 T cell receptor beta chains in this list originate from one sample, sequenced in a study of blood T cell repertoires in COVID-19. Libraries were prepared by immunoSEQ multiplex PCR; TCRdb keeps only in-frame clonotypes and omits some of them. The sample shows roughly 380,000 clones, approximately 89% of them seen only once. Specimen: peripheral blood. The receptor source for this set is a woman aged 60 to 75 with COVID-19, enrolled during active disease.

The chain joins TRBV5-6 to TRBJ1-4; 8 nucleotides align to TRBD1. The junction had 9 bases not matched to a gene; V was cut back by 1 base and J by 10 bases. Germline V gene lookup returns CDR1 SGHDT and CDR2 YYEEEE. The CDR3 extends over 15 amino acids. This chain's CDR3 is CASSLNGQGAGKLFF. CDR3 in DNA: TGTGCCAGCAGCTTGAATGGGCAGGGGGCCGGAAAACTGTTTTTT.

The chain uses TRBV5-4 and TRBJ1-1; D might be TRBD1 (5 bases). The CDR3 consists of 17 residues. Germline CDR1 and CDR2: SGHNT and YYREEE (reference sequence). V shed 5 bases and J shed 0 bases, with 20 bases lying between them. The CDR3 DNA follows: TGTGCCAGCAGGGGGGATAGCGGGGCCCTCCTGAACACTGAAGCTTTCTTT. This encodes CASRGDSGALLNTEAFF.

The chain is built from TRBV4-1 and TRBJ2-5, with D maybe TRBD2 (6 bases). V lost 1 base to trimming and J lost 5 bases, with 14 bases between them. The germline gives CDR1 MGHRA, CDR2 YSYEKL. This CDR3 is 15 amino acids long. The CDR3 protein is CASSQVSAGWETQYF. The CDR3 DNA reads as TGCGCCAGCAGCCAAGTCTCGGCGGGGTGGGAGACCCAGTACTTC.

This chain connects TRBV5-8 to TRBJ2-2; D uncertain. Germline loops: CDR1 SGHTS, CDR2 YDEGEE. V was cut by 4 bases and J by 0 bases, with 10 bases left in between. The CDR3 runs 15 residues. The CDR3: CASSVLTTNTGELFF. CDR3 bases: TGTGCCAGCAGCGTACTAACTACGAACACCGGGGAGCTGTTTTTT.